The rows below give T cell receptor beta chains drawn from one sample of a study of blood T cell repertoires in COVID-19. This table comes from immunoSEQ multiplex PCR, and its TCRdb copy is limited to in-frame clones, with some not included. The top ten clones hold 3% to 4.5% of a sample with over 50,000 clones, around 80% of them seen once. The sequencing sample was made of PBMCs or T cells enriched from blood (not recorded which). The receptors shown here come from a woman in her thirties or forties with acute COVID-19. CDR3s include the opening cysteine and the closing phenylalanine or tryptophan. D genes are given only for firm matches.

TRBD2 TRBJ2-7 TRBV7-3 CASSLRASGMNEQYF
TRBD2 TRBJ2-5 TRBV5-1 CASSTGTSGQETQYF
. TRBJ1-3 TRBV6-5 CASILTGGSGNTIYF
. TRBJ1-4 TRBV13 CASSPGTNEKLFF
TRBD2 TRBJ2-1 TRBV7-2 CASSLGLAGVGEQFF
TRBD2 TRBJ2-1 TRBV6-6 CASSYYRLAGGNEQFF
TRBD1 TRBJ2-3 TRBV11-2 CASSITAGGPAGDTQYF
. TRBJ2-5 TRBV12-3/TRBV12-4 CASRGSNQETQYF
. TRBJ2-3 TRBV27 CASRTGLHDTDTQYF
TRBD2 TRBJ2-1 TRBV6-6 CASSYSRLAGNEQFF
. TRBJ1-1 TRBV19 CASSIDLWGRGEAFF
. TRBJ2-1 TRBV28 CASSDPSGEQFF
. TRBJ1-5 TRBV7-9 CASSSTGSQPQHF
. TRBJ2-7 TRBV6-6 CASSPPKTSRESYEQYF
TRBD2 TRBJ2-5 TRBV29-1 CSVEGDRTSGTQETQYF
TRBD1 TRBJ2-5 TRBV11-2 CASSTLRGRQETQYF
. TRBJ1-1 TRBV5-4 CASSLAIQGVTEAFF
TRBD1 TRBJ2-7 TRBV27 CASRSRDRGGYEQYF
. TRBJ1-4 TRBV29-1 CSVDKSGTGEEKLFF
. TRBJ1-5 TRBV6-6 CASSLTGGQPQHF
TRBD2 TRBJ2-3 TRBV5-1 CASSPLRAGGADTQYF
TRBD1 TRBJ2-4 TRBV19 CASSPDRGLAKNIQYF
. TRBJ2-1 TRBV14 CASSHLEGRGASVWEQFF
TRBD1 TRBJ1-6 TRBV7-9 CASSSRTGNNSPLHF
TRBD2 TRBJ2-7 TRBV27 CASSFGGVHYEQYF
TRBD1 TRBJ2-1 TRBV24-1 CATSDLSSGGYNEQFF
TRBD1 TRBJ2-5 TRBV7-8 CASSLEGQGGETQYF
. TRBJ1-1 TRBV21-1 CASSKEITEPMGAFQIEAFF
TRBD1 TRBJ1-2 TRBV28 CASSLGPGEGANTF
. TRBJ1-1 TRBV12-3/TRBV12-4 CASSWGDKAFF
. TRBJ1-3 TRBV3-1/TRBV3-2 CASTHGGISGNTIYF
TRBD1 TRBJ2-5 TRBV4-2 CASSQAGTDRETQYF
TRBD1 TRBJ1-6 TRBV7-3 CASSAGTGYNSPLHF
. TRBJ1-3 TRBV19 CASSITRFSGNTIYF